One and the same sample provided the 21 T cell receptor beta chains below, sequenced in a study of CD8+ T cells in alopecia areata. Investigators isolated RNA and reverse transcribed it into cDNA to act as the sequencing template. TCRdb's table, derived via immunoSEQ multiplex PCR, lists solely in-frame clones and lacks some. Of more than 85,000 clones in the sample, around 60% were seen once. Treatment specified: oral pan-JAK inhibitor, 5-10 mg twice daily. The specimen comprised CD8+ T cells sorted from blood, sampled at week 4, from a patient treated with tofacitinib. All receptors derive from a human donor with alopecia areata.

The chain joins TRBV10-2 to TRBJ2-7; no firm D call. Trimming took 3 bases from V and 4 from J, leaving 4 bases between them. The germline V gene encodes CDR1 WSHSY and CDR2 SAAADI. CDR3 length: 11 amino acids. The CDR3 nucleotides are TGCGCCAGCAGTGATCTTTACGAGCAGTACTTC. Encoded protein: CASSDLYEQYF.

The chain recombines TRBV29-1 with TRBJ2-7; the D is unclear. The V gene's germline CDR1 is SQVTM and CDR2 ANQGSEA. CDR3 size: 13 residues. Trimming left V 4 bases short and J 2 bases short, with 12 bases between. The CDR3 is CSVVLAATYEQYF. In DNA, the CDR3 is TGCAGCGTTGTACTTGCAGCTACCTACGAGCAGTACTTC.

This chain joins TRBV7-3 and TRBJ2-5, with D unresolved. V was clipped by 4 bases and J by 5 bases, with 14 bases between them. The CDR3 is 14 amino acids. The germline CDR1 and CDR2 sequences are SGHTA and FQGTGA. The CDR3, as DNA: TGTGCCAGCAGCTCTAGGCCCCTCATTGAGACCCAGTACTTC. It is translated as CASSSRPLIETQYF.

J is TRBJ2-1 and V is TRBV4-1; D is possibly TRBD2 (7 bases). This CDR3 region has 15 residues. Per germline, CDR1 MGHRA and CDR2 YSYEKL. The germline V and J ends were trimmed by 0 bases and 8 bases, with 14 bases remaining between them. CDR3 coding DNA: TGCGCCAGCAGCCAAGAGGCGGGGGCGCGGGATGAGCAGTTCTTC. Encoded protein: CASSQEAGARDEQFF.

This chain connects TRBV4-1 to TRBJ2-7, with D possibly TRBD2 on 6 matching bases. Germline-derived CDR1 and CDR2 are MGHRA and YSYEKL. Trimming took 0 bases from V and 1 from J, leaving 10 bases between them. The CDR3 consists of 15 residues. The CDR3 region is CASSQDKEGSYEQYF. The CDR3 nucleotides read TGCGCCAGCAGCCAAGATAAGGAGGGGTCCTACGAGCAGTACTTC.

The rearrangement links TRBV28 to TRBJ2-4; 7 bases line up with TRBD2. CDR3 length: 14 residues. The V and J ends lost 5 bases and 6 bases, in that order; junction bases with no gene match: 7. CDR1 is MDHEN and CDR2 is SYDVKM in the germline V gene. The CDR3 DNA sequence: TGTGCCAGCAGTAGCGGGGTAACTCCAAACATTCAGTACTTC. Translation: CASSSGVTPNIQYF. Variable domain in full (rest from reference TRBV28 and TRBJ2-4): DVKVTQSSRYLVKRTGEKVFLECVQDMDHENMFWYRQDPGLGLRLIYFSYDVKMKEKGDIPEGYSVSREKKERFSLILESASTNQTSMYLCASSSGVTPNIQYFGAGTRLSVL.

CDR3 coding DNA: TGCGCCAGCAGTCACCCAGCGGGTCCTCCGGGGGAGCAGTTCTTC. Its protein product is CASSHPAGPPGEQFF. The V gene is TRBV4-1, the J gene TRBJ2-1; possible D gene TRBD2, 6 bases. The CDR3 runs 15 residues. Germline CDR1 and CDR2: MGHRA and YSYEKL. With 6 bases removed from V and 10 bases from J, the gap between germline ends came to 22 bases.

This chain's CDR3 is CASSLGRRLSGANVLTF. The CDR3 coding sequence is TGTGCCAGCAGCTTGGGACGGCGTTTGTCCGGGGCCAACGTCCTGACTTTC. The V and J genes are TRBV5-6 and TRBJ2-6; no firm D call. V lost 0 bases, J lost 4 bases, and 14 bases lay in between. Germline V gene lookup returns CDR1 SGHDT and CDR2 YYEEEE. The CDR3 has 17 residues.

V usage is TRBV27 and J usage is TRBJ1-5; D is perhaps TRBD1 (6 bases). V lost 6 bases to trimming and J lost 0 bases, with 12 bases between them. Per the germline V gene, CDR1 is MNHEY and CDR2 is SMNVEV (reference sequence). The CDR3 is 15 residues long. The CDR3 DNA follows: TGTGCCAGCAGCGAAGACAGGTTTAGCAATCAGCCCCAGCATTTT. Translation gives CASSEDRFSNQPQHF.

The CDR3 protein is CASSLRSGKETQYF. The CDR3 DNA sequence: TGTGCCAGCAGCTTGAGAAGCGGGAAAGAGACCCAGTACTTC. V usage is TRBV5-4 and J usage is TRBJ2-5; 7 bases map to TRBD2. Trimming removed 1 base from V and 3 bases from J; junction bases left unmatched: 3. This CDR3 has 14 amino acids. Germline-derived CDR1 and CDR2 are SGHNT and YYREEE (reference sequence).

This clone occurred many times. The chain has TRBV6-5 and TRBJ1-2, with a possible D match to TRBD1 (5 bases). Germline V gene lookup returns CDR1 MNHEY and CDR2 SVGAGI. The CDR3 loop spans 16 amino acids. V lost 2 bases and J 6 bases, leaving 19 bases between the germline ends. The CDR3 nucleotides are TGTGCCAGCAGTTACGGGTCCCAATGGGAGGGGAATGGCTACACCTTC. Translating gives CASSYGSQWEGNGYTF.

The rearrangement joins TRBV27 to TRBJ2-3; 8 bases map to TRBD1. The CDR3 runs to 14 residues. Germline V gene data show CDR1 as MNHEY and CDR2 as SMNVEV (reference sequence). The junction had 6 bases not matched to a gene; V was cut back by 6 bases and J by 4 bases. The CDR3 reads CASRRTGFSDTQYF. Written as DNA, the CDR3 is TGTGCCAGCAGAAGGACAGGGTTTTCAGATACGCAGTATTTT.

V and J are TRBV7-8 and TRBJ1-2; no firm D call. The CDR3 runs 15 residues. Looked up from germline, CDR1 is SGHVS and CDR2 is FQNEAQ. The V end was cut by 1 base, the J end by 4 bases, with 13 bases between. As DNA, the CDR3 is TGTGCCAGCAGCTTAGTTGGGTCGGGGAGCTATGGCTACACCTTC. Translating it yields CASSLVGSGSYGYTF.

The chain is built from TRBV4-1 and TRBJ2-2, with D hard to call. With 0 bases removed from V and 6 bases from J, the gap between germline ends came to 2 bases. Germline-derived CDR1 and CDR2 are MGHRA and YSYEKL. The CDR3 contains 12 residues. CDR3 region: CASSQDPGELFF. CDR3 in DNA: TGCGCCAGCAGCCAAGACCCCGGGGAGCTGTTTTTT.

The chain is built from TRBV5-1 and TRBJ1-2, with 9 bases matching TRBD1. The CDR3 runs 15 residues. Germline V lookup: CDR1 SGHRS, CDR2 YFSETQ. V lost 5 bases, J lost 8 bases, and 13 bases stayed unmatched. CDR3 sequence reads: CASRAGQGPLEGYTF. The CDR3 bases are TGCGCCAGCAGAGCGGGACAGGGACCGTTGGAAGGCTACACCTTC.

A single count supports this clone. The junction differs from germline at one of its ends, possibly a read error. This sequence joins TRBV25-1 and TRBJ2-2, with D possibly matching TRBD1 (6 bases). This CDR3 has 15 amino acids. The germline CDR1 and CDR2 sequences are MGHDK and SYGVNS. The CDR3 here is CASSPGTRYTGELLF. CDR3 coding DNA: TGTGCCAGCAGTCCCGGGACAAGGTACACCGGGGAGCTGCTTTTT.

This chain uses TRBV4-2 with TRBJ1-6; no reliable D call. Germline V gene sequence: CDR1 LGHNA, CDR2 YNFKEQ. This CDR3 comprises 13 residues. V was pared by 1 base and J by 5 bases, with 3 bases between. The chain's CDR3 is CASSQGNNSPLHF. DNA of the CDR3: TGTGCCAGCAGCCAAGGAAATAATTCACCCCTCCACTTT.

This clone appeared a few times. This chain joins TRBV6-6 and TRBJ2-1; D is possibly TRBD2 (5 bases). Looked up from germline, CDR1 is MNHNY and CDR2 is SVGAGI (reference sequence). The CDR3 has 14 residues. The V end was cut by 2 bases, the J end by 8 bases, with 13 bases between. CDR3 in DNA: TGTGCCAGCAGTTACCTTCTAGAGGGCGATGAGCAGTTCTTC. It encodes CASSYLLEGDEQFF.

The V and J genes are TRBV4-3 and TRBJ1-2; 7 bases are a match to TRBD1. The CDR3 covers 15 residues. CDR1 LGHNA and CDR2 YSLEER come from the germline V gene. The V and J ends lost 0 bases and 2 bases, in that order; junction bases with no gene match: 3. DNA of the CDR3: TGCGCCAGCAGCCAAGATAAGGGGGCGAACTATGGCTACACCTTC. As protein: CASSQDKGANYGYTF.

This clone was seen only a few times. The rearrangement links TRBV27 to TRBJ1-5; D uncertain. This CDR3 is 12 amino acids long. CDR1 and CDR2 (germline): MNHEY, SMNVEV (reference sequence). V gave up 3 bases and J gave up 4 bases, with 4 bases separating them. The CDR3 coding sequence is TGTGCCAGCAGTTTTGGGAATCAGCCCCAGCATTTT. It codes for CASSFGNQPQHF.

The chain combines TRBV5-1 with TRBJ2-7; no firm D call. Germline V gene lookup returns CDR1 SGHRS and CDR2 YFSETQ. CDR3 length: 15 residues. The V end was cut by 4 bases, the J end by 2 bases, with 16 bases between. CDR3 residues: CASSPDPLTPYEQYF. The CDR3 DNA follows: TGCGCCAGCAGCCCGGACCCTTTAACCCCCTACGAGCAGTACTTC.